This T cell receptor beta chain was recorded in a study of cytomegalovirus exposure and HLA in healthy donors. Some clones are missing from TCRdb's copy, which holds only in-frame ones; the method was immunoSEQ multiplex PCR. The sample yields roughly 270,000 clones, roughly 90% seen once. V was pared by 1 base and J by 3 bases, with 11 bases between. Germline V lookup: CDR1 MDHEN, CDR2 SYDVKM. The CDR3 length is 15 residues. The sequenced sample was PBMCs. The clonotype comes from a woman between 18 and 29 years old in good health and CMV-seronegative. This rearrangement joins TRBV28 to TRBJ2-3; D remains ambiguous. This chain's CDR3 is CASSLSLPPTDTQYF. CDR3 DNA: TGTGCCAGCAGTTTATCCCTCCCCCCTACAGATACGCAGTATTTT. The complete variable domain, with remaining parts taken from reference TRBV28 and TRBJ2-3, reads DVKVTQSSRYLVKRTGEKVFLECVQDMDHENMFWYRQDPGLGLRLIYFSYDVKMKEKGDIPEGYSVSREKKERFSLILESASTNQTSMYLCASSLSLPPTDTQYFGPGTRLTVL.